This T cell receptor beta chain was obtained from a study of regulatory T cells in long-lasting Graves disease. Study at large: Patients with persistent Graves' disease had over 5 years of antithyroid drugs and persistent TSH receptor antibodies.

This clonotype was seen many times. Its antigen is unknown. The length of the CDR3 is 17 residues. V lost 4 bases and J lost 5, with 21 bases in between. Germline lookup yields CDR1 SNHLY and CDR2 FYNNEI. Indicated time point: persistent/refractory GD, antithyroid drugs over 5 years with positive TRAb. Making the TCR library involved RNA that had been extracted from PBMCs. For TCR beta, libraries came from iRepertoire HTBI primers and Arm-PCR of CDR3 regions. A single record per CDR3 protein comes from TCRdb applying MiXCR to the multiplex PCR reads. The sample records about 470,000 distinct CDR3 sequences, roughly 21% being singletons. Study results and limitations: Persistent disease preferred TRBV28, TRBJ1-2 and TRBJ2-5; new disease, TRBV20-1 and TRBJ2-1. Among the persistent patients, 2,741 public clonotypes were shared, more than the 950 to 1,000 shared among new patients.

The sample in question was peripheral blood mononuclear cells (PBMCs), obtained when the disease was refractory, from a patient treated with antithyroid drugs. The V and J genes are TRBV2 and TRBJ1-5; a weak D match, TRBD1 (5 bases). The clonotype comes from a female donor with Graves disease. The chain's CDR3 is CASSVTAGTPGDQPQHF. CDR3 nucleotide sequence: TGTGCCAGCAGTGTCACCGCCGGGACCCCCGGCGATCAGCCCCAGCATTTT.